This T cell receptor (beta chain) originates from a study of OX40 agonist ivuxolimab in advanced cancers. Across the study: Ivuxolimab, an agonistic anti-OX40 (CD134) antibody, was given to patients. With a range of roughly 20 to 85, age averaged approximately 55 years, and more than 75% were male.

Findings and caveats of the study: The CD4+ and CD8+ T cells in the blood had expanded clonally by week 6 at 0.1 to 3.0 mg/kg. Relative to CD4+ cells, CD8+ T cells on average had more expanded clones.

The count of this clone is one. Its specificity is not known. Clones were read by immunoSEQ multiplex PCR, and TCRdb kept only the in-frame ones, dropping some. The repertoire has just under 85,000 clones, more than 75% of them found once; the top ten carry roughly 2.7%. The material sequenced was CD4+ or CD8+ T cells sorted from blood, taken in a trial of the OX40 agonist ivuxolimab. The TCR sequence derives from an adult with an advanced solid tumor such as melanoma, head and neck, liver or kidney cancer.

For the CDR3, the DNA is TGTGCCAGCTCCCCGGGACAAGGGAACCCTAACTATGGCTACACCTTC. Its protein product is CASSPGQGNPNYGYTF. V is TRBV28 and J is TRBJ1-2; maybe TRBD1 (6 bases). Trimming stripped 8 bases from V and 0 bases from J, with 19 bases between. CDR1 is MDHEN and CDR2 is SYDVKM in the germline V gene. The CDR3 runs 16 residues.